The 9 T cell receptor beta chains below were found in one sample sequenced in a study of glioma-infiltrating T cells. TCR alpha and beta CDR3 regions were amplified from RNA using iRepertoire nested multiplex PCR. TCRdb analysed the multiplex PCR reads with MiXCR anew, one entry per CDR3 protein. This sample carries roughly 200,000 distinct CDR3 sequences, under 55% of them seen once, and the ten largest clones take over 4%. Sequences were obtained from glioma tissue, nonneoplastic brain tissue, or PBMCs (not recorded which). The receptors stem from a human donor with low-grade glioma or glioblastoma, undergoing nonglioma brain surgery, or in good health (not recorded which).

The sample holds many counts of this clonotype. The genes are TRBV7-2 and TRBJ1-4, with 9 bases fitting TRBD1. Germline-derived CDR1 and CDR2 are SGHTA and FQGNSA. The CDR3 extends over 14 amino acids. V trimming: 5 bases; J trimming: 8 bases; junction bases outside the gene matches: 6. CDR3 nucleotide sequence: TGTGCCAGCAGCCGGGACAGGGTGGACGAAAAACTGTTTTTT. Translation: CASSRDRVDEKLFF.

This clonotype was picked up many times. The chain joins TRBV28 to TRBJ2-7; TRBD1 agrees at 9 bases. The germline V gene has CDR1 MDHEN and CDR2 SYDVKM. V was clipped by 5 bases and J by 5 bases; unmatched bases: 10. This CDR3 is 15 amino acids long. The CDR3 DNA follows: TGTGCCAGCAGTCTTCCCGGGACAGGGTACCACGAGCAGTACTTC. Translating it yields CASSLPGTGYHEQYF.

The J gene is TRBJ2-1, the V gene TRBV7-7, with no clear D. The V and J ends lost 1 base and 0 bases respectively, with 7 bases between them. Per germline, CDR1 SSHAT and CDR2 FNYEAQ (reference sequence). The CDR3 length is 15 residues. Written as DNA, the CDR3 is TGTGCCAGCAGCTTAGTACTCGGCTCCTACAATGAGCAGTTCTTC. Protein sequence: CASSLVLGSYNEQFF.

Points on this clonotype: This may stem from a read error, because a much larger clone lies one nucleotide away. The chain has TRBV6-1 and TRBJ1-1; D not resolved. Germline CDR1 is MNHNS and CDR2 is SASEGT. The CDR3 is made up of 18 amino acids. V was cut by 5 bases and J by 0 bases, with 22 bases left in between. CDR3 in DNA: TGTGCCAGCAGTCCCCCGCCGACGGATAGACCCATGAACACTGAAGCTTTCTTT. Encoded protein: CASSPPPTDRPMNTEAFF.

A remark on this clonotype: A single base separates this from a much larger clone, so it may be a read error. V gene TRBV15 combines with J gene TRBJ2-7; TRBD2 matches at 10 bases. The length of the CDR3 is 17 residues. Looked up from germline, CDR1 is LNHNV and CDR2 is YYDKDF (reference sequence). V was clipped by 4 bases and J by 7 bases; unmatched bases: 16. CDR3 bases: TGTGCCACCAGCAAACACCCCAAAGGAGTAGCGGGAGGAGAGCAGTACTTC. Translating gives CATSKHPKGVAGGEQYF.

The rearrangement uses TRBV20-1 and TRBJ1-2; D gene uncertain. This CDR3 is built from 12 residues. Trimming pared 8 bases from V and 4 bases from J, leaving 14 bases between. Looked up from germline, CDR1 is DFQATT and CDR2 is SNEGSKA (reference sequence). The CDR3 loop is CSSHVSLYGYTF. The CDR3 nucleotides read TGCAGTTCCCATGTGTCCCTCTATGGCTACACCTTC.

The chain uses TRBV6-1 and TRBJ2-7, with 8 bases lining up with TRBD1. Trimming removed 5 bases from V and 2 bases from J; junction bases left unmatched: 5. Germline V gene data show CDR1 as MNHNS and CDR2 as SASEGT. The CDR3 length is 14 residues. The CDR3 sequence is CASSSTGDTYEQYF. The CDR3 nucleotides are TGTGCCAGCAGTTCGACAGGGGACACCTACGAGCAGTACTTC.

In the case of this clonotype: This may stem from a read error, because a much larger clone lies one nucleotide away. V gene TRBV3-1 combines with J gene TRBJ1-1; TRBD1 is a possible D gene (5 bases). Trimming removed 8 bases from V and 4 bases from J, with 23 bases in between. Germline lookup yields CDR1 LGHDT and CDR2 YNNKEL (reference sequence). The CDR3 loop spans 16 amino acids. CDR3 sequence reads: CASGDRDRGMGTEAFF. The DNA for the CDR3 is TGTGCCAGCGGAGACAGAGATAGAGGGATGGGCACTGAAGCTTTCTTT.

As regards this clonotype: This may arise from a read error, as a much more abundant clone is one base away. The chain has TRBV20-1 and TRBJ2-7; TRBD2 agrees at 12 bases. CDR1 is DFQATT, CDR2 SNEGSKA, per germline (reference sequence). The CDR3 is made up of 14 amino acids. The V gene end was trimmed by 5 bases and the J gene end by 2 bases; junction bases not matched to a gene: 4. Here the CDR3 reads CSAVLAGGTYEQYF. The CDR3 bases are TGCAGTGCTGTACTAGCGGGAGGCACCTACGAGCAGTACTTC.